The following is a T cell receptor (beta chain) sequence with its context. Its target is unknown. Germline V gene lookup returns CDR1 SGHDT and CDR2 YYEEEE. The CDR3 has 17 amino acids. The J segment lost 1 base and the V segment lost 4 bases, leaving 5 bases of the junction unmatched. Donors likely had unrecorded immune exposures despite being nominally healthy when sampled. The data derive from a study of cytomegalovirus exposure and HLA in healthy donors. PCR used 60 Vbeta primers and 13 Jbeta primers. Only in-frame clones appear in the TCRdb table, and some are missing; sequencing was by immunoSEQ multiplex PCR. The table lists 85,000 to 100,000 clones, about four fifths of them singletons. Regarding the study as a whole: Earlier analysis found most TCR beta V segments productive about 90% or about 30% of the time.

This receptor was identified in a female donor in good health and CMV-seropositive. Material for sequencing was PBMCs. The rearrangement joins TRBV5-6 to TRBJ2-6, with 10 bases that match TRBD1. CDR3 nucleotides: TGTGCCAGCAGCGGCGGGACAGGGGCATCTGGGGCCAACGTCCTGACTTTC. As protein: CASSGGTGASGANVLTF.